A selection of T cell receptor beta chains follows, all from one sample in a study of cytomegalovirus exposure and HLA in healthy donors. Some clones are missing from TCRdb's copy, which holds only in-frame ones; the method was immunoSEQ multiplex PCR. The table records about 140,000 clones, around three quarters of them present only once. The sample taken for sequencing was PBMCs. The receptor set was obtained from a man aged 25 to 45 in good health. Each CDR3 is given with its conserved first and last residue. D genes are given only for firm matches. Not every row has a clone size; where given, it reads once, few, many or a size class.

J gene | clone size | D gene | V gene | CDR3 DNA | CDR3 protein
TRBJ2-7 | NA | NA | TRBV27 | TGTGCCAGCAGGGCATCCTACGAGCAGTACTTC | CASRASYEQYF
TRBJ2-1 | once | TRBD2 | TRBV30 | TGTGCCTGGGCAAGGGTGACTAGCGGGAGTTGGAATGAGCAGTTCTTC | CAWARVTSGSWNEQFF
TRBJ2-7 | NA | TRBD1 | TRBV28 | TGTGCCAGCAGTGGCCTTGGACAGGGGATCCACGAGCAGTACTTC | CASSGLGQGIHEQYF
TRBJ1-1 | once | TRBD1 | TRBV6-5 | TGTGCCAGCAGCCAGACAGGGGGTACTGAAGCTTTCTTT | CASSQTGGTEAFF
TRBJ2-2 | NA | TRBD2 | TRBV15 | TGTGCCACCAGCAGACAGCCGGGACTAAACACCGGGGAGCTGTTTTTT | CATSRQPGLNTGELFF
TRBJ1-1 | once | NA | TRBV28 | TGTGCCAGCAGGGAATGGGGGGGCATGAACACTGAAGCTTTCTTT | CASREWGGMNTEAFF
TRBJ1-5 | NA | NA | TRBV27 | TGTGCCAGCAGTGGGCCTGGTGGGCAGCCCCAGCATTTT | CASSGPGGQPQHF
TRBJ1-4 | NA | NA | TRBV20-1 | TGCAGGACAGGAGGAAATGAAAAACTGTTTTTT | CRTGGNEKLFF
TRBJ2-1 | NA | TRBD2 | TRBV14 | TGTGCCAGCAGCCCATACCTAGCGGGTGTATTAGGCTACAATGAGCAGTTCTTC | CASSPYLAGVLGYNEQFF
TRBJ2-7 | NA | TRBD1 | TRBV5-1 | TGCGCCAGCAGCTCCCGGGACAGCCCCTACGAGCAGTACTTC | CASSSRDSPYEQYF
TRBJ1-1 | NA | NA | TRBV2 | TGTGCCAGCAGTGTAGGCAGGCTGGGCACTGAAGCTTTCTTT | CASSVGRLGTEAFF
TRBJ2-7 | NA | NA | TRBV28 | TGTGCCAGCAATAGGGGGTACGAGCAGTACTTC | CASNRGYEQYF
TRBJ2-7 | few | NA | TRBV6-7 | TGTGCCCAGCGAGGCAGGGGCTACGAGCAGTACTTC | CAQRGRGYEQYF
TRBJ1-2 | NA | TRBD1 | TRBV4-3 | TGCGCCAGCAGCCAAACCCCTATGGAGGGGGCTGGCTATGGCTACACCTTC | CASSQTPMEGAGYGYTF
TRBJ2-1 | NA | NA | TRBV5-1 | TGCGCCAGCAGCTTGGAGGGGCGCGATGAGCAGTTCTTC | CASSLEGRDEQFF
TRBJ2-7 | few | NA | TRBV11-2 | TGTGCCAGCAGCTTGTTCGTTGGGCATGACGGGCAGTACTTC | CASSLFVGHDGQYF
TRBJ2-2 | NA | TRBD2 | TRBV18 | TGTGCCAGCTCACCCCGAGAGGGAGGGACCGGGGAGCTGTTTTTT | CASSPREGGTGELFF
TRBJ2-3 | few | TRBD2 | TRBV13 | TGTGCCAGCAGTTATGGGACTAGCGGGAGCGGGCGGAATACGCAGTATTTT | CASSYGTSGSGRNTQYF
TRBJ2-5 | NA | TRBD2 | TRBV11-1 | TGTGCCAGCAGCGAGTCGGGCGGGAGGGTCGGGGAGACCCAGTACTTC | CASSESGGRVGETQYF
TRBJ2-1 | NA | TRBD2 | TRBV27 | TGTGCCAGCAGTAGTATAGCGGGATCGGGCAATGAGCAGTTCTTC | CASSSIAGSGNEQFF
TRBJ1-5 | NA | NA | TRBV28 | TGTGCCAGCACTCCGACAGAATTTAGCAATCAGCCCCAGCATTTT | CASTPTEFSNQPQHF
TRBJ2-7 | NA | TRBD2 | TRBV18 | TGTGCCAGCTCACCTGGGACTAGCCGGCAGGGCGAGCAGTACTTC | CASSPGTSRQGEQYF
TRBJ2-7 | NA | TRBD2 | TRBV9 | TGTGCCAGCAGCGTAGGGGGGACTAGGGGAGTCGAGCAGTACTTC | CASSVGGTRGVEQYF
TRBJ1-1 | NA | TRBD1 | TRBV9 | TGTGCCAGCAGCGTCCAGGGGGCTAGCTACACTGAAGCTTTCTTT | CASSVQGASYTEAFF
TRBJ2-1 | NA | TRBD2 | TRBV2 | TGTGCCAGCAGGCCCGGGACTAGCGCCGACAATGAGCAGTTCTTC | CASRPGTSADNEQFF
TRBJ2-3 | NA | TRBD2 | TRBV19 | TGTGCCAGCACCGGTCGGGGGGGCACAGATACGCAGTATTTT | CASTGRGGTDTQYF
TRBJ2-7 | NA | NA | TRBV19 | TGTGCCAGTAGTATCACCCTGGGGGCCCCCTACGAGCAGTACTTC | CASSITLGAPYEQYF
TRBJ2-3 | NA | NA | TRBV29-1 | TGCAGCGTTGAAGATCACCTAGCGCTAAGCACAGATACGCAGTATTTT | CSVEDHLALSTDTQYF
TRBJ2-1 | NA | NA | TRBV28 | TGTGCCAGCAGTTCAACGTCCAGCGGCCACAATGAGCAGTTCTTC | CASSSTSSGHNEQFF
TRBJ2-2 | NA | TRBD2 | TRBV15 | TGTGCCACCAGCAGAGCCGGGACTAGTAACACCGGGGAGCTGTTTTTT | CATSRAGTSNTGELFF
TRBJ2-5 | NA | NA | TRBV7-6 | TGTGCCAGCAGCTCCGACAAGGACTACGGGGAGACCCAGTACTTC | CASSSDKDYGETQYF
TRBJ2-5 | NA | NA | TRBV2 | TGTGCCAGCAGTGCAGGGGAGTGGATCCAAGAGACCCAGTACTTC | CASSAGEWIQETQYF
TRBJ2-2 | NA | NA | TRBV6-1 | TGTGCCGCGGAGGAGAACACCGGGGAGCTGTTTTTT | CAAEENTGELFF
TRBJ2-3 | NA | TRBD2 | TRBV18 | TGTGCCAGCTCACCCAGACTAGCGGGAGGGCGCACAGATACGCAGTATTTT | CASSPRLAGGRTDTQYF
TRBJ1-5 | few | NA | TRBV7-9 | TGTTCCAGCAGCGCAGGGTTGGGGCAGCCCCAGCATTTT | CSSSAGLGQPQHF
TRBJ1-2 | NA | NA | TRBV27 | TGTGCCAGCAGTTCCGGAGGGACTCTCTATGGCTACACCTTC | CASSSGGTLYGYTF
TRBJ1-1 | NA | TRBD1 | TRBV7-2 | TGTGCCAGCAGCTTCACAGGGGGACGAGGCACTGAAGCTTTCTTT | CASSFTGGRGTEAFF
TRBJ2-7 | NA | TRBD2 | TRBV7-9 | TGTTCCAGCAGCTTAGCGGGTAGCGGGAGCCACGAGCAGTACTTC | CSSSLAGSGSHEQYF
TRBJ1-2 | NA | TRBD1 | TRBV7-2 | TGTGCCACCCAAGGGCCCGGGACAGTCTATGGCTACACCTTC | CATQGPGTVYGYTF
TRBJ1-2 | NA | NA | TRBV9 | TGTGCCAGCAGCGTAGGGAACAGGGACACCTATGGCTACACCTTC | CASSVGNRDTYGYTF
TRBJ2-3 | NA | NA | TRBV5-6 | TGTGCCAGCAGCTTTCCATCCGGTAGCACAGATACGCAGTATTTT | CASSFPSGSTDTQYF
TRBJ1-2 | NA | NA | TRBV6-5 | TGTGCCAGCAGGCCACCGGGACTTAACTATGGCTACACCTTC | CASRPPGLNYGYTF